This entry lists 8 T cell receptor beta chains sequenced from one sample in a study of control samples from healthy donors and cancer patients. Only in-frame clones appear in the TCRdb table, and some are missing; sequencing was by immunoSEQ multiplex PCR. The sample records 150,000 to 200,000 clones, 85% to 95% being singletons. The sample consisted of blood. The receptor set was obtained from a woman between 35 and 50 years old in good health.

The chain recombines TRBV18 with TRBJ1-1; D uncertain. The CDR3 spans 15 residues. Between the trimmed V and J ends, which lost 3 bases and 1 base, there was a span of 12 bases. CDR1 is KGHSH and CDR2 is LQKENI in the germline V gene. The DNA of the CDR3 is TGTGCCAGCTCACCCGGACGGGCGGCGAACACTGAAGCTTTCTTT. Its translation: CASSPGRAANTEAFF.

This chain joins TRBV2 and TRBJ1-2; D remains ambiguous. The CDR3 totals 14 residues. The ends were cut back, 7 bases at V and 8 bases at J, with 20 bases in the middle. Per germline, CDR1 SNHLY and CDR2 FYNNEI. CDR3 DNA: TGTGCCAGCACCCGGGCAGGCGGGCGGTGGGGCTACACCTTC. Amino acids: CASTRAGGRWGYTF.

The chain uses TRBV15 and TRBJ2-5; 12 nucleotides align to TRBD2. Trimming cost V 0 bases and J 1 base; bases outside gene matches: 3. The germline CDR1 and CDR2 sequences are LNHNV and YYDKDF (reference sequence). The CDR3 runs 17 residues. The CDR3 loop is CATSRDQGLAGQETQYF. CDR3 DNA sequence: TGTGCCACCAGCAGAGATCAGGGACTAGCGGGCCAAGAGACCCAGTACTTC.

This clone showed up just once. The CDR3 here is CAISEDRAGNTIYF. The CDR3 DNA sequence: TGTGCCATCAGTGAGGACAGGGCTGGAAACACCATATATTTT. This sequence joins TRBV10-3 and TRBJ1-3, with TRBD1 matching 7 bases. The ends lost 2 bases at V and 2 bases at J; junction bases unmatched: 0. Germline CDR1 ENHRY, CDR2 SYGVKD. The CDR3 is 14 amino acids.

In this sample, this clone turned up once. V usage is TRBV12-3 or TRBV12-4 and J usage is TRBJ1-2; D not certain. Trimming removed 5 bases at V and 5 bases at J, with 12 bases between. This CDR3 is built from 13 residues. This CDR3 is CASSPSGAYGYTF. The CDR3 nucleotides are TGTGCCAGCAGTCCATCTGGTGCGTATGGCTACACCTTC.

This chain joins TRBV6-5 and TRBJ2-7; 10 bases line up with TRBD1. There are 14 residues in the CDR3. Germline values: CDR1 MNHEY, CDR2 SVGAGI. The V segment lost 5 bases and the J segment 3 bases; nucleotides outside the gene matches: 4. In DNA, the CDR3 is TGTGCCAGCAGTCCGACAGGGGGCATCTACGAGCAGTACTTC. Residues: CASSPTGGIYEQYF.

On this clone itself: This same CDR3 is encoded by further DNA sequences in the sample. The CDR3: CASSLVQQETQYF. The CDR3 DNA reads as TGTGCCAGCAGCTTGGTACAGCAAGAGACCCAGTACTTC. The rearrangement uses TRBV5-4 and TRBJ2-5; no definite D call. The CDR3 sequence is 13 residues long. The V gene lost 0 bases and the J gene lost 2 bases, with 5 bases spanning the gap. Germline V lookup: CDR1 SGHNT, CDR2 YYREEE (reference sequence).

The rearrangement uses TRBV20-1 and TRBJ2-5, with D perhaps being TRBD1 or TRBD2 (6 bases each). Trimming took off 3 bases at V and 5 bases at J, with 22 bases between the two ends. Germline loops: CDR1 DFQATT, CDR2 SNEGSKA (reference sequence). This CDR3 has 16 residues. CDR3 nucleotide sequence: TGCAGTGCTAGTCCTCTACAGGGAGGCCCCGGCGAGACCCAGTACTTC. Protein: CSASPLQGGPGETQYF.